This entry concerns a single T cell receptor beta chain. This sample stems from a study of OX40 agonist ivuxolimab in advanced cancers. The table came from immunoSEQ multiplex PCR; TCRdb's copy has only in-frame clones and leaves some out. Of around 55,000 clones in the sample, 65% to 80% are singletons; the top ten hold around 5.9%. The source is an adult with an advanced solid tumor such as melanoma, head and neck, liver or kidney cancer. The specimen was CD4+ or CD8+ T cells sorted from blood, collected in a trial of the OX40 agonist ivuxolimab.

The CDR3 sequence is CASSQGQGSNEKLFF. The CDR3 nucleotides read TGTGCCAGCTCACAAGGACAGGGAAGTAATGAAAAACTGTTTTTT. The J gene is TRBJ1-4, the V gene TRBV18, with 8 positions matching TRBD1. Trimming removed 4 bases from V and 4 bases from J; junction bases left unmatched: 5. CDR1 and CDR2 from the germline V gene are KGHSH and LQKENI. This CDR3 region has 15 residues.